The 27 T cell receptor beta chains presented below share a single source sample, sequenced in a study of T-cell memory formation after mild COVID-19. TCRdb re-derived calls from the 5' RACE reads in MiXCR, one entry per CDR3 protein. The sample has under 300,000 distinct CDR3 sequences, around a tenth seen once. The specimen sequenced was PBMCs or a T cell subset sorted from them (not recorded which). These receptors all stem from a man between 18 and 29 years old who had mild COVID-19 (a few samples of this study predate the infection). Cell type and time point are not known.

This clonotype was seen at least ten times. This chain uses TRBV5-1 with TRBJ2-3; 9 bases align to TRBD2. CDR1 is SGHRS and CDR2 is YFSETQ in the germline V gene. The CDR3 consists of 15 residues. Trimming cost V 2 bases and J 0 bases; bases outside gene matches: 1. The CDR3 DNA reads TGCGCCAGCAGCTTACTAGCGGGTAGCACAGATACGCAGTATTTT. Protein product: CASSLLAGSTDTQYF.

This chain links TRBV18 with TRBJ1-6, with a weak D call TRBD1 (6 bases). Trimming removed 3 bases from V and 7 bases from J, with 13 bases in between. This CDR3 contains 15 residues. CDR1 and CDR2 (germline): KGHSH, LQKENI. The CDR3 sequence is CASSPGGQGNSPLHF. The CDR3 DNA is TGTGCCAGCTCACCTGGAGGGCAGGGGAATTCACCCCTCCACTTT.

The genes are TRBV7-9 and TRBJ2-7; no firm D call. The germline V gene has CDR1 SEHNR and CDR2 FQNEAQ (reference sequence). This CDR3 region has 13 residues. V dropped 1 base and J dropped 3 bases, with 7 bases sitting between them. The CDR3 sequence is CASSLGGHYEQYV. In DNA form, the CDR3 reads TGTGCCAGCAGCTTAGGAGGTCACTACGAGCAGTACGTC.

This clonotype was found a few times. The chain is built from TRBV6-5 and TRBJ2-2; D call uncertain. V lost 3 bases, J lost 2 bases, and 7 bases lay in between. This CDR3 has 14 amino acids. Germline V gene lookup returns CDR1 MNHEY and CDR2 SVGAGI. The CDR3 here is CASSYALNTGELFF. The CDR3 region has the DNA TGTGCCAGCAGTTATGCGCTTAACACCGGGGAGCTGTTTTTT.

The chain joins TRBV12-3 or TRBV12-4 to TRBJ1-5; D is unclear. Deletions cut 3 bases from V and 2 bases from J, with 11 bases between. This CDR3 contains 15 residues. In nucleotides, the CDR3 is TGTGCCAGCAGTTTCGAGAATGTCGGCAATCAGCCCCAGCATTTT. This gives the protein CASSFENVGNQPQHF.

This clonotype was seen ten or more times. This chain uses TRBV6-1 with TRBJ1-5; D not certain. The CDR3 is 14 amino acids. Trimming left V 6 bases short and J 7 bases short, with 16 bases between. CDR1 and CDR2 from the germline V gene are MNHNS and SASEGT. The CDR3 here is CASSVSGLGQPQHF. The CDR3 coding sequence is TGTGCCAGCAGCGTCTCAGGTCTCGGACAGCCCCAGCATTTT.

This clonotype showed up many times. The V and J genes are TRBV5-1 and TRBJ2-3; 10 nucleotides align to TRBD1. Per germline, CDR1 SGHRS and CDR2 YFSETQ. There are 16 residues in the CDR3. V lost 1 base to trimming and J lost 6 bases; unmatched junction nucleotides: 8. The CDR3 nucleotides are TGCGCCAGCAGCTTGCCAAGACAGGGGGCGGTGGATACGCAGTATTTT. It specifies CASSLPRQGAVDTQYF.

This clonotype was observed a few times. The chain combines TRBV4-1 with TRBJ1-1; 8 nucleotides line up with TRBD1. CDR1 is MGHRA, CDR2 YSYEKL, per germline. V was pared by 6 bases and J by 0 bases, with 6 bases of the junction left unmatched. The CDR3 has 15 amino acids. The CDR3 here is CASSHRQGMNTEAFF. The CDR3 nucleotides are TGCGCCAGCAGTCACCGACAGGGGATGAACACTGAAGCTTTCTTT.

There are many counts of this clonotype. The chain has TRBV7-2 and TRBJ2-2; D uncertain. V was pared by 2 bases and J by 0 bases, with 7 bases between. There are 15 residues in the CDR3. Germline V gene lookup returns CDR1 SGHTA and CDR2 FQGNSA. The CDR3 DNA reads TGTGCCAGCAGCTTACTGGGCGCGAACACCGGGGAGCTGTTTTTT. It yields the protein CASSLLGANTGELFF. Combining the CDR3 with reference TRBV7-2 and TRBJ2-2 gives the whole variable domain GAGVSQSPSNKVTEKGKDVELRCDPISGHTALYWYRQSLGQGLEFLIYFQGNSAPDKSGLPSDRFSAERTGGSVSTLTIQRTQQEDSAVYLCASSLLGANTGELFFGEGSRLTVL.

In this sample, this clonotype turned up a few times. The chain uses TRBV7-6 and TRBJ2-1; the match to TRBD1 covers 9 bases. The CDR3 has 14 amino acids. Losses at the gene ends were 11 bases for V and 7 bases for J; bases not matched to a gene: 12. Germline assignment: CDR1 SGHVS and CDR2 FNYEAQ. The CDR3 loop is CAPPGGQGVNEQFF. In DNA, the CDR3 is TGTGCCCCTCCGGGGGGACAGGGAGTAAATGAGCAGTTCTTC.

The table lists this clonotype with a few counts. The rearrangement uses TRBV29-1 and TRBJ2-1; possibly TRBD1 for D (5 bases). This CDR3 has 13 residues. The germline V and J ends were trimmed by 4 bases and 0 bases, with 7 bases remaining between them. CDR1 is SQVTM, CDR2 ANQGSEA, per germline. Here the CDR3 reads CSVGQSSYNEQFF. The CDR3 DNA reads as TGCAGCGTTGGACAGAGCTCCTACAATGAGCAGTTCTTC.

The table lists this clonotype with a few counts. The V gene is TRBV7-9, the J gene TRBJ1-5; D is possibly TRBD1 (6 bases). Per the germline V gene, CDR1 is SEHNR and CDR2 is FQNEAQ (reference sequence). Between the trimmed V and J ends, which lost 3 bases and 4 bases, there was a span of 10 bases. There are 14 residues in the CDR3. DNA for the CDR3: TGTGCCAGCAGCTTCGGACAGCCTAATCAGCCCCAGCATTTT. Translating it yields CASSFGQPNQPQHF.

This clonotype came up many times. The genes are TRBV5-1 and TRBJ2-3; weak D call: TRBD2 (6 bases). CDR1 and CDR2 from the germline V gene are SGHRS and YFSETQ. V was shortened by 4 bases and J by 5 bases, with 11 bases between the two germline ends. The CDR3 totals 13 residues. The CDR3 spells CASSRGIGDTQYF. CDR3 DNA: TGCGCCAGCAGCCGCGGGATTGGAGATACGCAGTATTTT. The variable domain in full, completed from reference TRBV5-1 and TRBJ2-3, reads KAGVTQTPRYLIKTRGQQVTLSCSPISGHRSVSWYQQTPGQGLQFLFEYFSETQRNKGNFPGRFSGRQFSNSRSEMNVSTLELGDSALYLCASSRGIGDTQYFGPGTRLTVL.

The chain links TRBV4-2 to TRBJ1-5; D possibly corresponds to TRBD1 (5 bases). Germline CDR1 LGHNA, CDR2 YNFKEQ. The CDR3 covers 14 residues. Trimming stripped 1 base from V and 7 bases from J, with 11 bases between. The CDR3 nucleotides read TGTGCCAGCAGCCAAGGGCGGGGCGGCCAGCCCCAGCATTTT. As protein: CASSQGRGGQPQHF.

V usage is TRBV15 and J usage is TRBJ1-1; weak D call: TRBD1 (6 bases). V lost 1 base to trimming and J lost 5 bases, with 14 bases between them. The CDR3 loop spans 15 amino acids. CDR1 and CDR2 (germline): LNHNV, YYDKDF (reference sequence). The CDR3 nucleotides read TGTGCCACCAGCAGAGTCTTGGAAGGGGGGACTGAAGCTTTCTTT. It yields the protein CATSRVLEGGTEAFF.

Notes on this clonotype: This clone may be a read error of a much larger clone one base away. The J gene is TRBJ2-3, the V gene TRBV7-2, with 10 bases matching TRBD2. The germline gives CDR1 SGHTA, CDR2 FQGNSA. This CDR3 region has 19 residues. J lost 0 bases, V lost 1 base, and 10 bases had no gene match. CDR3 protein: CASSLGLAGDPSSTDTQYF. DNA for the CDR3: TGTGCCAGCAGCTTAGGGCTAGCGGGGGACCCTTCTAGCACAGATACGCAGTATTTT.

The chain links TRBV7-9 to TRBJ2-1; 8 bases map to TRBD2. This CDR3 spans 16 amino acids. CDR1 is SEHNR, CDR2 FQNEAQ, per germline (reference sequence). With V trimmed by 6 bases and J by 1 base, 8 bases remained unmatched. This CDR3 is CASRPRGGFSYNEQFF. CDR3 in DNA: TGTGCCAGCAGGCCACGGGGGGGCTTTTCCTACAATGAGCAGTTCTTC.

This clonotype was counted only a few times. In nucleotides, the CDR3 is TGTGCCAGCAGCTTGGCGGGGACAGGGGAGGCCTACAATGAGCAGTTCTTC. As protein: CASSLAGTGEAYNEQFF. The chain links TRBV5-6 to TRBJ2-1, with 10 bases fitting TRBD1. This CDR3 has 17 residues. Trimming cost V 0 bases and J 2 bases; bases outside gene matches: 5. Germline values: CDR1 SGHDT, CDR2 YYEEEE.

This clonotype has only a few counts. This chain uses TRBV5-1 with TRBJ2-3; D remains ambiguous. CDR1 is SGHRS, CDR2 YFSETQ, per germline. The V gene lost 4 bases and the J gene lost 7 bases, with 10 bases spanning the gap. The CDR3 runs to 12 residues. The CDR3 bases are TGCGCCAGCAGCAGTACAATTTATACGCAGTATTTT. Translated: CASSSTIYTQYF.

This chain uses TRBV3-1 with TRBJ2-2; no clear D. The CDR3 extends over 14 amino acids. V lost 1 base to trimming and J lost 4 bases, with 7 bases between them. The germline CDR1 and CDR2 sequences are LGHDT and YNNKEL (reference sequence). The CDR3 DNA follows: TGTGCCAGCAGCCAAGCTCTCAGCACCGGGGAGCTGTTTTTT. Translated, it gives CASSQALSTGELFF. The full variable domain, its missing parts supplied by reference TRBV3-1 and TRBJ2-2, is DTAVSQTPKYLVTQMGNDKSIKCEQNLGHDTMYWYKQDSKKFLKIMFSYNNKELIINETVPNRFSPKSPDKAHLNLHINSLELGDSAVYFCASSQALSTGELFFGEGSRLTVL.

The gene calls are TRBV20-1 and TRBJ1-2; no clear D gene. This CDR3 spans 13 amino acids. CDR1 is DFQATT, CDR2 SNEGSKA, per germline (reference sequence). V gave up 1 base and J gave up 7 bases, with 13 bases separating them. The CDR3 is CSARVIGVGGYTF. The CDR3 DNA reads as TGCAGTGCTAGAGTTATCGGGGTCGGTGGCTACACCTTC.

This clonotype was picked up many times. The rearrangement joins TRBV4-3 to TRBJ2-7; D is undetermined. CDR3 length: 11 amino acids. Germline-derived CDR1 and CDR2 are LGHNA and YSLEER. Trimming took off 1 base at V and 6 bases at J, with 4 bases between the two ends. The CDR3 DNA is TGCGCCAGCAGCCAAGTCGGCGAGCAGTACGTC. Protein sequence: CASSQVGEQYV.

This clonotype has at least ten counts. The chain links TRBV18 to TRBJ2-3; 8 bases are shared with TRBD2. Germline loops: CDR1 KGHSH, CDR2 LQKENI. The J segment lost 5 bases and the V segment lost 3 bases, leaving 4 bases of the junction unmatched. The CDR3 contains 14 residues. This CDR3 reads CASSPSSGGDTQYF. CDR3 nucleotide sequence: TGTGCCAGCTCACCTTCAAGCGGGGGAGATACGCAGTATTTT.

This clonotype came up many times. This chain uses TRBV6-5 with TRBJ1-3, with a possible D match to TRBD1 (5 bases). V was pared by 5 bases and J by 0 bases, with 11 bases between. Per the germline V gene, CDR1 is MNHEY and CDR2 is SVGAGI. This CDR3 has 15 residues. The CDR3 DNA sequence: TGTGCCAGCAGTCCCACAGGCCTCTCTGGAAACACCATATATTTT. Translated: CASSPTGLSGNTIYF.

Here the CDR3 reads CASSQGYWGFEAFF. For the CDR3, the DNA is TGTGCCAGCAGCCAAGGGTATTGGGGTTTTGAAGCTTTCTTT. This rearrangement joins TRBV3-1 to TRBJ1-1; D gene unclear. V was cut by 1 base and J by 7 bases, with 13 bases left in between. Per germline, CDR1 LGHDT and CDR2 YNNKEL (reference sequence). The length of the CDR3 is 14 residues.

This clonotype was seen a handful of times. This chain joins TRBV7-7 and TRBJ2-1, with a tentative D call TRBD1 (5 bases). The CDR3 runs 16 residues. The V gene's germline CDR1 is SSHAT and CDR2 FNYEAQ (reference sequence). The germline V and J ends were trimmed by 2 bases and 5 bases, with 16 bases remaining between them. CDR3 sequence reads: CASSLRAGRSNNEQFF. DNA for the CDR3: TGTGCCAGCAGCTTAAGAGCAGGGCGGAGCAACAATGAGCAGTTCTTC. Full variable domain (remainder filled in from reference TRBV7-7 and TRBJ2-1): GAGVSQSPRYKVTKRGQDVTLRCDPISSHATLYWYQQALGQGPEFLTYFNYEAQPDKSGLPSDRFSAERPEGSISTLTIQRTEQRDSAMYRCASSLRAGRSNNEQFFGPGTRLTVL.

The chain is built from TRBV7-8 and TRBJ2-7; D call uncertain. Germline V CDR1 and CDR2: SGHVS, FQNEAQ. V lost 1 base, J lost 0 bases, and 10 bases lay in between. This CDR3 is built from 15 residues. CDR3 coding DNA: TGTGCCAGCAGCTTAGTGTCAGGTAGCTCCTACGAGCAGTACTTC. Its protein is CASSLVSGSSYEQYF.